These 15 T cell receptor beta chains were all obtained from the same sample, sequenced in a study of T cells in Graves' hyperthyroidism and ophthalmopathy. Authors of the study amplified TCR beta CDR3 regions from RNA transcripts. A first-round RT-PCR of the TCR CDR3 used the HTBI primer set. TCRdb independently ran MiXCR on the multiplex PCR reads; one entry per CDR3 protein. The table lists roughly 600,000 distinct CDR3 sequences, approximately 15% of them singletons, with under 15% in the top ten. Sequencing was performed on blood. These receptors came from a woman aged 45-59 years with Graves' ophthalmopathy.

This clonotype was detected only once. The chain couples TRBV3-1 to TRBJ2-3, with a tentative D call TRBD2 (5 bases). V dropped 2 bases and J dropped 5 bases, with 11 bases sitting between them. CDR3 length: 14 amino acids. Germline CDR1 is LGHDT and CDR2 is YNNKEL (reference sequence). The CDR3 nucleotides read TGTGCCAGCAGCCAATTCGGGGATGGAGATACGCAGTATTTT. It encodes CASSQFGDGDTQYF.

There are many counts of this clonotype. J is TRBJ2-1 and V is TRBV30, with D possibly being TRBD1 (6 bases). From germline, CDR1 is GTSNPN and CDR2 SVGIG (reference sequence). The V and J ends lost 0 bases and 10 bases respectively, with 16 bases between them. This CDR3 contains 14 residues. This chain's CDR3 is CAWSVGQGIGEQFF. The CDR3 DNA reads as TGTGCCTGGAGTGTAGGCCAGGGGATCGGCGAGCAGTTCTTC.

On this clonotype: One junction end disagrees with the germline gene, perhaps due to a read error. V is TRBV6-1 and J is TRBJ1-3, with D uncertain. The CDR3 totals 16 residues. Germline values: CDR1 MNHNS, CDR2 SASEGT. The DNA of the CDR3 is TGTGTCAGCAGTGAATTTTCAGCAGGCTCTGGAAACACCATATATTTT. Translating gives CVSSEFSAGSGNTIYF.

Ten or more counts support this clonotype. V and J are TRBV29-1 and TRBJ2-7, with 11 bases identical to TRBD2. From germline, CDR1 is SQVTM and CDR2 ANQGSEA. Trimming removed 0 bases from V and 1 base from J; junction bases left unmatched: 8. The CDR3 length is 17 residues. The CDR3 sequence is CSVEEGPRTSGSYEQYF. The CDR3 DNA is TGCAGCGTTGAAGAAGGTCCCCGGACTAGCGGGTCCTACGAGCAGTACTTC.

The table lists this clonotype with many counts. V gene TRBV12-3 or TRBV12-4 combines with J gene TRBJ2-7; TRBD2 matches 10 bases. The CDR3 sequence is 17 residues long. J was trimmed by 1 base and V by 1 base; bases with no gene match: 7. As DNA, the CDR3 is TGTGCCAGCAGTTTAGACAGCCTAGCGGGAGCTTCCTACGAGCAGTACTTC. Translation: CASSLDSLAGASYEQYF.

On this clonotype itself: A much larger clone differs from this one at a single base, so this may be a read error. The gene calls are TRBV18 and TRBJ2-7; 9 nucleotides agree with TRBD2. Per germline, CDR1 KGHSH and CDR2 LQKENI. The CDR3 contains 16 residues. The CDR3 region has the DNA TGTGCCGGCTCACCCCTAGGTAGCGGGAGATCCCTCGAGCAGTACTTC. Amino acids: CAGSPLGSGRSLEQYF.

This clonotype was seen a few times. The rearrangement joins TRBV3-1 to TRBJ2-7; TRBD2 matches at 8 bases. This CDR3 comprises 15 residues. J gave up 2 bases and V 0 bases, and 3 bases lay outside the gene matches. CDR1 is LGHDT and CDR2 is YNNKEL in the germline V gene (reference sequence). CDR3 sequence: CASSQDSGLAYEQYF. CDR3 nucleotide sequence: TGTGCCAGCAGCCAAGATTCGGGACTAGCCTACGAGCAGTACTTC.

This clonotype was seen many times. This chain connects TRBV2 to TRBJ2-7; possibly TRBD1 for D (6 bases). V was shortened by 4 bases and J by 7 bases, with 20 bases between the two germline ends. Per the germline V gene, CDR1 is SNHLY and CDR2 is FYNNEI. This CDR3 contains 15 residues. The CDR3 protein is CASSAPGHNRGEQYF. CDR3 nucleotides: TGTGCCAGCAGTGCTCCGGGACATAACCGAGGAGAGCAGTACTTC.

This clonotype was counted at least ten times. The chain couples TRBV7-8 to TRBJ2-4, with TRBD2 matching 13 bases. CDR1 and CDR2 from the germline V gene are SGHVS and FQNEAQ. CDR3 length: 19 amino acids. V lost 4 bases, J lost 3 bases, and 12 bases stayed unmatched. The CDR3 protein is CASSSRRTSGSYSKNIQYF. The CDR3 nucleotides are TGTGCCAGCAGCTCAAGAAGGACTAGCGGGAGCTATAGCAAAAACATTCAGTACTTC.

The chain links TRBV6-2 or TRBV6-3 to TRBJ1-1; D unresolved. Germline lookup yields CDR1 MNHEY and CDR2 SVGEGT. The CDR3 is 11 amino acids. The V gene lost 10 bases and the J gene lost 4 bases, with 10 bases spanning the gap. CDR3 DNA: TGTGCCACCCGGGCCTTCACTGAAGCTTTCTTT. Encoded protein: CATRAFTEAFF.

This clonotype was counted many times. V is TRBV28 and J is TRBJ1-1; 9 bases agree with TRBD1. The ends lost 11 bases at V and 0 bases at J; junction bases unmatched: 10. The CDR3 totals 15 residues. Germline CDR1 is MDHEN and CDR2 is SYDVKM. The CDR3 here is CAAVRQGGLNTEAFF. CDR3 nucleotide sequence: TGTGCCGCGGTTCGACAGGGGGGTCTGAACACTGAAGCTTTCTTT.

DNA for the CDR3: TGTGCCAGCAGTGAGGACAGGGCCGGGGAGCTGTTTTTT. Protein product: CASSEDRAGELFF. This chain uses TRBV6-1 with TRBJ2-2; TRBD1 aligns across 8 bases. CDR1 and CDR2 from the germline V gene are MNHNS and SASEGT. This CDR3 has 13 amino acids. J lost 6 bases, V lost 3 bases, and 0 bases had no gene match.

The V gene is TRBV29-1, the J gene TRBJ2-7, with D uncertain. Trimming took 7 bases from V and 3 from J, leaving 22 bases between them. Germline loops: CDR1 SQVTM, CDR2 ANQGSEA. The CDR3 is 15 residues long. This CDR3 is CSDNPYSRTLYEQYF. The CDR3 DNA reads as TGCAGCGATAATCCCTACTCCCGAACCCTCTACGAGCAGTACTTC.

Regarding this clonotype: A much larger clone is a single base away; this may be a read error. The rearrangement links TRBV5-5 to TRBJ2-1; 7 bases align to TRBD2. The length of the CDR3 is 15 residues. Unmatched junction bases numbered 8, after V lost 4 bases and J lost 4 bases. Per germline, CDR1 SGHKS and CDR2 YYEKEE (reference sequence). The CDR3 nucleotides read TGTGCCAGCAGCAGAGCCGGGACTATATACAATGAGCAGTTCTTC. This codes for CASSRAGTIYNEQFF.

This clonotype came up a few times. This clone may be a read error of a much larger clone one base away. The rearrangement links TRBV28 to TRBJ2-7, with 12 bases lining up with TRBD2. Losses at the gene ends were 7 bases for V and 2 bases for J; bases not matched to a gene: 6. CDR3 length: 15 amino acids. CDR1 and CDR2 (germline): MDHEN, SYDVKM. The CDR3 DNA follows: TGTGCCAGCACCCTGACTAGCGGGGGACCCTACGAGCAGTACTTC. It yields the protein CASTLTSGGPYEQYF.